This T cell receptor beta chain was captured in a study of cytomegalovirus exposure and HLA in healthy donors. The CDR3 length is 10 residues. In germline, CDR1 is SEHNR, CDR2 FQNEAQ (reference sequence). Donors had nominal health at sampling but likely had unrecorded immune exposures. Notes on the study in general: An analysis done earlier found most TCR beta V segments productive about 87% or about 30% of the time. In a later analysis, TCR beta V- and J-gene trimming showed a link to a missense DCLRE1C variant. Reports showed the classifier diagnosing cytomegalovirus status with high specificity and sensitivity.

This clone was observed a few times. The antigen is not known. One end of the junction varies from germline; a read error may be responsible. The PCR employed 60 Vbeta primers together with 13 Jbeta primers. This table comes from immunoSEQ multiplex PCR, and its TCRdb copy is limited to in-frame clones, with some not included. The sample has fewer than 250,000 clones, 87% seen once. Sequenced material: PBMCs. The receptor comes from a man aged 30 to 39 in good health and CMV-seronegative. The genes are TRBV7-9 and TRBJ2-4; D remains ambiguous. The CDR3 protein is CASSLDSLDF. The CDR3 nucleotides read TGTGCCAGCAGCTTAGATTCCCTAGACTTC.